This T cell receptor (beta chain) was profiled in a study of T cells in Graves' hyperthyroidism and ophthalmopathy. The sample holds many counts of this clonotype. Its target is not known. TCR beta CDR3 regions were amplified from RNA transcripts. HTBI primers were the set used in a first-round RT-PCR of the TCR CDR3. TCRdb called the multiplex PCR reads again in MiXCR, with one record for every CDR3 protein. In the table there are roughly 500,000 distinct CDR3 sequences, about 43% of which are singletons. The V gene lost 0 bases and the J gene lost 4 bases, with 9 bases spanning the gap. The CDR3 covers 14 residues. Per germline, CDR1 LGHDT and CDR2 YNNKEL (reference sequence). Study-wide points: Ophthalmopathy was distinguished from stable hyperthyroidism by 13 V-J signatures. For ophthalmopathy, model prediction preceded onset by a median about 6 months.

Every diagnosis used clinical symptoms, serum thyroxine and TRAb, thyroid ultrasound and orbital computed tomography. Specimen: peripheral blood or thyroid tissue (not recorded which). The receptor comes from an adult woman with Graves' disease, either hyperthyroidism or ophthalmopathy (not recorded which). This chain joins TRBV3-1 and TRBJ1-1, with D tentatively TRBD1 (5 bases). CDR3 in DNA: TGTGCCAGCAGCCAAGATTTTGGGGGCACTGAAGCTTTCTTT. As protein: CASSQDFGGTEAFF.